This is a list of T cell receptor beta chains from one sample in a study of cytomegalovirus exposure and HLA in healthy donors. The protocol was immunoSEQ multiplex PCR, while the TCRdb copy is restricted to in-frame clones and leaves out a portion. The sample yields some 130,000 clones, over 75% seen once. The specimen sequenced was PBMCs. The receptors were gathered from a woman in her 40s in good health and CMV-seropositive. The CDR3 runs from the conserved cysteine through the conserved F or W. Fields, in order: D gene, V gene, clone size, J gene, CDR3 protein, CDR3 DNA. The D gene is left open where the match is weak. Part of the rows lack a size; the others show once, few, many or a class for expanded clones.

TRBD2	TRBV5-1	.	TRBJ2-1	CASHLSGGAGEQFF	TGCGCCAGCCACCTTAGCGGGGGGGCGGGTGAGCAGTTCTTC
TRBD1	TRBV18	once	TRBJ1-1	CASSKGQGSTEAFF	TGTGCCAGCTCAAAGGGACAGGGGAGCACTGAAGCTTTCTTT
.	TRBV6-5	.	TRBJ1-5	CASKTEGQPQHF	TGTGCCAGCAAAACTGAGGGTCAGCCCCAGCATTTT
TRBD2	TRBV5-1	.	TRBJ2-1	CASSLTSGGYNEQFF	TGCGCCAGCAGCTTGACTAGCGGGGGTTACAATGAGCAGTTCTTC
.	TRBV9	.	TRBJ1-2	CASSVSYSGTTNYGYTF	TGTGCCAGCAGCGTTTCTTACTCCGGGACAACTAACTATGGCTACACCTTC
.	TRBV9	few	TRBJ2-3	CASSVVGDTQYF	TGTGCCAGCAGCGTAGTCGGGGATACGCAGTATTTT
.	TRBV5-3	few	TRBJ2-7	CASSLPGPTTYEQYF	TGTGCCAGCAGCTTGCCCGGACCGACTACCTACGAGCAGTACTTC
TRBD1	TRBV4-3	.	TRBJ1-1	CASSEGGAGRETFF	TGCGCCAGCAGCGAAGGGGGCGCGGGACGGGAGACTTTCTTT
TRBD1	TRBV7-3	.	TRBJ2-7	CASSLSGGEQYF	TGTGCCAGCAGCTTATCAGGGGGCGAGCAGTACTTC
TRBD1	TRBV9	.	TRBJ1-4	CASSAALDRREKLFF	TGTGCCAGCAGCGCGGCCTTGGACAGGCGTGAAAAACTGTTTTTT
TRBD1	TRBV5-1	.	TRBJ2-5	CASSSGTGQETQYF	TGCGCCAGCAGCTCAGGGACAGGGCAAGAGACCCAGTACTTC
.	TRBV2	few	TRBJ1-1	CASSEQGEAFF	TGTGCCAGCAGTGAACAGGGTGAAGCTTTCTTT
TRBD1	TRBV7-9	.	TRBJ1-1	CASSPDRVGAFF	TGTGCCAGCAGCCCAGACAGGGTAGGAGCTTTCTTT
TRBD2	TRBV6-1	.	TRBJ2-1	CASSEGSGGAFDEQFF	TGTGCCAGCAGTGAAGGTAGCGGGGGGGCCTTCGATGAGCAGTTCTTC
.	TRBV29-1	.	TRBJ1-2	CSAGDIYGYTF	TGCAGCGCCGGGGACATTTATGGCTACACCTTC
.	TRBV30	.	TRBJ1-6	CALTGTKNSPLHF	TGTGCCCTCACCGGGACAAAAAATTCACCCCTCCACTTT
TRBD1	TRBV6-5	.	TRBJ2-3	CASKDPGQTDTQYF	TGTGCCAGCAAAGATCCGGGACAGACAGATACGCAGTATTTT
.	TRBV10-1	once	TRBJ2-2	CAVSTGSTGELFF	TGCGCCGTCTCCACAGGGTCCACCGGGGAGCTGTTTTTT
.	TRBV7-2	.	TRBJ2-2	CASSSTFGGSYTGELFF	TGTGCCAGCAGCTCAACGTTTGGGGGGTCTTACACCGGGGAGCTGTTTTTT
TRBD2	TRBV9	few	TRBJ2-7	CASSYGLAGYEQYF	TGTGCCAGCAGCTACGGACTAGCGGGCTACGAGCAGTACTTC
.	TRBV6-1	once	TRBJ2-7	CASSDLPMKNSNYEQYF	TGTGCCAGCAGTGACCTACCTATGAAGAACAGCAACTACGAGCAGTACTTC
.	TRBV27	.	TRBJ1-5	CASSLRAVGVGNSNQPQHF	TGTGCCAGCAGTTTAAGGGCGGTGGGAGTGGGGAATAGCAATCAGCCCCAGCATTTT
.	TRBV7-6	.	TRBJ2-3	CASSEPMTVNTQYF	TGTGCCAGCAGCGAGCCAATGACAGTGAATACGCAGTATTTT
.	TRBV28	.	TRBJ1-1	CASSSPGLMNTEAFF	TGTGCCAGCAGTTCCCCAGGGCTAATGAACACTGAAGCTTTCTTT
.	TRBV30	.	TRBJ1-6	CAWSESSTVPYF	TGTGCCTGGAGCGAATCTTCGACAGTGCCGTACTTT
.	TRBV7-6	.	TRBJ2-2	CASSLSLNGELFF	TGTGCCAGCAGCTTATCGTTAAATGGGGAGCTGTTTTTT
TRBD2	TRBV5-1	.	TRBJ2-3	CASRLGGDLPTDTQYF	TGCGCCAGCAGGTTGGGGGGGGACCTTCCCACAGATACGCAGTATTTT
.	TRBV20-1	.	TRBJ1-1	CSASRTAEAFF	TGCAGTGCTTCGCGGACAGCTGAAGCTTTCTTT
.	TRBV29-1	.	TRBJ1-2	CSADFDSSWIYTF	TGCAGCGCCGACTTTGACAGTAGCTGGATCTACACCTTC
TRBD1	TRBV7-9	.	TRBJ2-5	CASSLGDRGQETQYF	TGTGCCAGCAGCTTAGGGGACAGGGGCCAAGAGACCCAGTACTTC
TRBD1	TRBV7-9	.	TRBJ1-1	CSSSPRGTGGVKSEAFF	TGTTCCAGCAGCCCGAGGGGGACAGGGGGCGTGAAGAGTGAAGCTTTCTTT
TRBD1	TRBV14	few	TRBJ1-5	CASSQGGQASPRHQPQHF	TGTGCCAGCAGCCAAGGTGGACAGGCAAGTCCCCGGCATCAGCCCCAGCATTTT